Following are 8 T cell receptor beta chains from one sample sequenced in a study of CD8+CD57+ T cells in acquired aplastic anemia. Genomic DNA served as template for TCR beta VDJ and CDR3 profiling. TCRdb redid the calling of the reads with MiXCR, one entry per CDR3 protein. This sample has under 200,000 distinct CDR3 sequences, with just under 65% found just once. Sequenced sample: sorted CD4+, CD8+, or CD8+CD57+ T cells (not recorded which) from PBMCs. These receptors came from a human donor in good health.

The gene calls are TRBV20-1 and TRBJ2-1, with a weak D call TRBD2 (6 bases). Germline-derived CDR1 and CDR2 are DFQATT and SNEGSKA (reference sequence). The CDR3 contains 16 residues. V was clipped by 8 bases and J by 4 bases, with 24 bases between them. The CDR3 DNA follows: TGCAGTAAAAGGGACTTCCCGGGAGCAGATTACAATGAGCAGTTCTTC. Protein: CSKRDFPGADYNEQFF.

The J gene is TRBJ2-7, the V gene TRBV20-1; 13 nucleotides align to TRBD2. The ends lost 6 bases at V and 3 bases at J; junction bases unmatched: 11. CDR3 length equals 16 residues. Germline-derived CDR1 and CDR2 are DFQATT and SNEGSKA (reference sequence). The CDR3 DNA reads as TGCAGTGCCTGGAGTGGGACTAGCGGGATGATCTACGAGCAGTACTTC. Its translation: CSAWSGTSGMIYEQYF.

The chain employs TRBV7-2 and TRBJ2-1; D tentatively fits TRBD1 or TRBD2 (5 bases each). Trimming stripped 1 base from V and 9 bases from J, with 10 bases between. This CDR3 region has 13 residues. Germline-derived CDR1 and CDR2 are SGHTA and FQGNSA. CDR3 coding DNA: TGTGCCAGCAGCTTAGACTTTGGGGGTGAGCAGTTCTTC. This translates into CASSLDFGGEQFF.

There are many counts of this clonotype. The chain links TRBV24-1 to TRBJ1-2, with TRBD1 identical over 9 bases. Unmatched junction bases numbered 6, after V lost 4 bases and J lost 7 bases. This CDR3 has 14 amino acids. Germline CDR1 is KGHDR and CDR2 is SFDVKD. In DNA form, the CDR3 reads TGTGCCACCAGTGACTCGGGGACAGGGCCTGGCTACACCTTC. It is translated as CATSDSGTGPGYTF.

This chain joins TRBV20-1 and TRBJ2-5, with D unresolved. V lost 1 base and J 3 bases, leaving 15 bases between the germline ends. The CDR3 runs to 15 residues. CDR1 and CDR2 (germline): DFQATT, SNEGSKA (reference sequence). CDR3 DNA sequence: TGCAGTGCTAGAGCCCCCCCTGGGCTCAAAGAGACCCAGTACTTC. It yields the protein CSARAPPGLKETQYF.

This clonotype was recorded at least ten times. The chain employs TRBV4-3 and TRBJ2-7, with TRBD2 identical over 7 bases. CDR3 length: 15 amino acids. J lost 0 bases, V lost 1 base, and 3 bases had no gene match. CDR1 LGHNA and CDR2 YSLEER come from the germline V gene. The CDR3 loop reads CASSQGGGGSYEQYF. CDR3 sequence (DNA): TGCGCCAGCAGCCAAGGGGGCGGGGGCTCCTACGAGCAGTACTTC.

This clonotype came up a few times. The rearrangement links TRBV28 to TRBJ1-5, with D tentatively TRBD1 (5 bases). Trimming cost V 1 base and J 5 bases, with 9 bases left between them. Germline V gene lookup returns CDR1 MDHEN and CDR2 SYDVKM. This CDR3 has 14 amino acids. The CDR3 nucleotides read TGTGCCAGCAGTTTATACAGGCGAGATCAGCCCCAGCATTTT. Protein: CASSLYRRDQPQHF.

The V gene is TRBV15, the J gene TRBJ2-1, with D possibly matching TRBD1 (6 bases). Germline CDR1 and CDR2: LNHNV and YYDKDF (reference sequence). The CDR3 has 16 residues. Between the trimmed V and J ends, which lost 6 bases and 0 bases, there was a span of 15 bases. CDR3 DNA: TGTGCCACCAGTAACTGGGACACCGGCTCCTACAATGAGCAGTTCTTC. It codes for CATSNWDTGSYNEQFF.